The entry below gives a single T cell receptor beta chain sequence along with its context. This entry is derived from a study of Graves' ophthalmopathy and Graves' hyperthyroidism. RNA transcripts provided the template for amplifying TCR beta CDR3 regions. Following a first-round RT-PCR that used HTBI primers, a second-round multiplex PCR was carried out. Via MiXCR, TCRdb re-called the multiplex PCR reads, giving one row per CDR3 protein. The repertoire consists of some 250,000 distinct CDR3 sequences, with 45% to 55% occurring once and the leading ten covering less than 60%. The diagnosis was founded upon clinical symptoms, serum thyroxine, TRAb, thyroid ultrasound and orbital computed tomography. This CDR3 comprises 15 residues. V was pared by 6 bases and J by 5 bases, with 17 bases between.

Input material: peripheral blood. This TCR was sampled from an adult man with Graves' ophthalmopathy. The chain joins TRBV12-3 or TRBV12-4 to TRBJ1-5; D is perhaps TRBD1 (5 bases). CDR3 in DNA: TGTGCCAGCAGCTACCAGGGAGTCGGCTATCAGCCCCAGCATTTT. It codes for CASSYQGVGYQPQHF.